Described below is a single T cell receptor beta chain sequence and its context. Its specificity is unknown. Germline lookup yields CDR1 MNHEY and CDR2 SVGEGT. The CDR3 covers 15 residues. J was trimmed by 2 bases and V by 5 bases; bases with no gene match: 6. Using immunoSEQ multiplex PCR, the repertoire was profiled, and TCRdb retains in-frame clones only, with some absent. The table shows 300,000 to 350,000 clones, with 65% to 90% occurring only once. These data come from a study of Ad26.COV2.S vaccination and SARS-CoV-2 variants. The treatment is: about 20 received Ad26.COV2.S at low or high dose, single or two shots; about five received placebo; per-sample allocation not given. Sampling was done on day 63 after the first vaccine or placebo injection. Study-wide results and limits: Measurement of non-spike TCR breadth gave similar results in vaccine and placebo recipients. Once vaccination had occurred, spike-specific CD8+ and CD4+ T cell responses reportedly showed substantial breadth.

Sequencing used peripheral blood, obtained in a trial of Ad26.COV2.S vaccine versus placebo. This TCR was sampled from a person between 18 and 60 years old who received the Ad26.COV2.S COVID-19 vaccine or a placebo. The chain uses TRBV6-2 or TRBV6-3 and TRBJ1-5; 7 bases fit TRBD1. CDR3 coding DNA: TGTGCCAGCAGTAGACAGGGAGGGGGCAATCAGCCCCAGCATTTT. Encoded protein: CASSRQGGGNQPQHF.